This T cell receptor (beta chain) was documented in a study of cytomegalovirus exposure and HLA in healthy donors (dated by TCRdb to about 2017). Background for the entire study: An earlier analysis of roughly 500 of the donors reported approximately 300 Gb of sequence data and 117 million unique TCR beta sequences from about 180 million T cells. An early release covering roughly 640 HLA-typed donors comprised about 320 gigabases of sequencing data and some 79 million unique TCR sequences. Of the 398 genotyped donors, around 81% fell in the genetic ancestry cluster associated with self-reported Caucasian donors. The study was designed to test whether signatures of past pathogen exposure could be identified by cataloging public T cell receptors. The T cell repertoires of 666 subjects were profiled by immunosequencing and related to cytomegalovirus serostatus. Besides the first cohort of 666 subjects, a separate validation cohort made up of 120 different subjects was used. To predict cytomegalovirus infection status, the study brought together high-throughput TCR immunosequencing, statistical association of individual TCRs with disease status, and machine learning. A later analysis re-examined previously published TCR beta repertoires from 600 to 700 donors and added high-resolution HLA genotyping to investigate patterns of TCR occurrence. Rather than using new phenotypic data, the later analysis identified candidate immune exposures from TCR beta sequences and from how often those sequences occurred across donors. To decide whether each TCR beta V gene segment behaved as functional or pseudogenic, an earlier analysis of nearly 600 of the donors relied on high-throughput TCR beta sequencing. Donor age, sex, ethnicity and CMV serostatus were compiled alongside the repertoire data. Genome-wide SNP genotypes for about 55% of the 666 donors were used in a later genetic analysis, which treated that subset as a discovery cohort. All discovery cohort repertoires had been generated using a single sequencing platform. Class I and class II HLA loci were covered by the typing at four-digit resolution. Typing coverage varied by locus: roughly 620-630 donors for A, B, C, DRB1 and DQB1; 500 to 550 for DQA1; more than 600 for DPA1; approximately 450 for DPB1. Because of strong linkage in the cohort, 4 to 6 DR-DQ haplotypes were treated as single units for association and clustering. Across about 380 genotyped donors of the cohort, an average of approximately 240,000 unique TCR beta nucleotide sequences per donor were sequenced, and approximately 17% of those sequences were non-productive.

In total, just over 650 healthy bone marrow donors made up the cohort. All cohort members were sampled while nominally healthy, although unrecorded immune exposures were likely present. The donor tested CMV seropositive and was one of the 289 seropositive cohort members. Every donor gave a peripheral blood sample, and the peripheral blood mononuclear cells from that sample were used for TCR beta sequencing. The Qiagen DNeasy Blood Extraction Kit was used to extract genomic DNA from the blood cell samples. General conclusions and limits of the study: A further reported finding was that TCR beta sequences accurately predicted the HLA-A and HLA-B alleles for most subjects in the first cohort. Because the 87-base-pair reads could not distinguish some IMGT-functional V segments, including TRBV6-2 and TRBV6-3, those segments were excluded. Correlated functional status among segregating V segments might reflect linkage disequilibrium, but an unknown experimental factor could not be ruled out. According to a later analysis, most CMV-associated TCR beta chains appeared to be HLA-restricted, and the HLA associations seemed to be driven largely by CMV exposure. When HLA alleles, especially DR and DQ, strongly co-occurred, TCR associations were difficult to assign to individual alleles. A few of the identified cytomegalovirus-associated TCR beta chains were confirmed in vitro to be specific for cytomegalovirus antigens. A later analysis reported that several top co-occurrence clusters appeared linked to parvovirus B19, influenza, CMV and Epstein-Barr virus. The presence/absence analyses assumed that sequencing depth was roughly uniform across donors, and that assumption may not be true. An association between a missense DCLRE1C variant and V-gene and J-gene trimming of TCR beta chains was found in a later genetic analysis and replicated in an independent cohort. It was suggested by the authors that the approach could potentially be generalized to other disease states and immunological phenotypes. In a later analysis, HLA-associated TCR beta chains showed more clonal expansion and lower generation probabilities than non-associated chains that were equally common. HLA typing was unavailable for some donors at each locus, so association tests used only the typed subset. In an earlier analysis of about 600 of the donors, most TCR beta V segments appeared in productive rearrangements about 87% or about 30% of the time, broadly matching IMGT annotations. In a later analysis, TCR association rates were found to vary across HLA loci, with the most associated TCRs seen for DRB1 alleles and the fewest for HLA-C alleles. Most TCR sequences were observed very rarely across donors, whereas some public TCRs were present in many individuals. For the cohort, immune exposure information was limited to CMV serostatus. A later genetic analysis reported fewer N-insertions in productive TCRs among donors in an Asian-associated ancestry cluster than the roughly 700-donor mean. A cluster of highly shared sequence variants was judged likely to be a technical artifact of the sequencing pipeline. The classifier was reported to diagnose cytomegalovirus status with high specificity and sensitivity in both the original and validation cohorts. Only TCR beta chains were sequenced in this cohort, and the absence of alpha or paired-chain data limited detectable features. The study listed around 160 TCR beta chains as associated with cytomegalovirus. A later analysis associated 16,951 TCR beta sequences with specific HLA alleles at a false discovery rate of 0.05. Because counts were too low, about 15 rarely observed V segments, including chromosome 9 orphons, were left out of the earlier analysis of approximately 500 of the donors.

Trimming costs V 6 bases and J 0 bases, and their ends lie 8 bases apart. Including the terminal cysteine and phenylalanine, the CDR3 comprises 13 residues. The only DNA kept is the CDR3, 39 bases in frame from the first base. CDR1 is given as LNHNV and CDR2 as YYDKDF, both from the germline V gene (reference sequence). Of note for this clone: This clone's antigen is unknown. Base qualities are not at hand, and no much larger clone is one base apart.

Library construction relied on the immunoSEQ multiplex PCR assay. A mixture of 60 forward primers for TCR Vbeta segments and 13 reverse primers for TCR Jbeta segments was used in the multiplex PCR. Amplification of the CDR3 region of rearranged TCR beta genes was performed with a multiplex PCR assay on genomic DNA. The amplified TCR beta libraries were sequenced on the Illumina HiSeq System as 87-base-pair reads. The study's own analysis went as follows. Across the roughly 670 repertoires, a later analysis counted approximately 83 million unique TCR beta chains, about 10 million of which were shared by at least two donors. Raw reads were error-corrected and collapsed into unique sequences by a nearest-neighbor algorithm in which closely related sequences were merged to remove PCR and sequencing errors. Alignment of CDR3 sequences to IMGT reference sequences was used to assign V, D and J gene segments. Each retained sequence needed at least a six-nucleotide match to both a V gene segment and a J gene segment. Rearrangements were called productive when the CDR3 lacked stop codons and stayed in frame with V and J; all others were non-productive. CDR3 was defined by IMGT convention, running from the second conserved V-encoded cysteine to the conserved J-encoded phenylalanine. The earlier analysis of 500 to 600 of the donors excluded sequences that lacked an unambiguous match to a single V gene segment. In an earlier analysis of some 590 of the donors, a V segment was called functional when productive rearrangements were above 56.7%, and segregating when the standard deviation between donors exceeded 5%. A statistical classification framework was built for diagnosing cytomegalovirus status from the catalog of TCR beta chain sequences. V and J gene assignment, in a later analysis, came from comparing TCR nucleotide sequences with IMGT/GENE-DB human TR gene sequences. A later analysis assigned CDR3 sequences and most-parsimonious VDJ recombination scenarios with the TCRdist pipeline. In a later analysis, each TCR beta chain was defined by its CDR3 amino acid sequence together with its V-gene family, and reads lacking a unique V-gene family were excluded. In a later analysis, 500 to 650 highly shared, low-generation-probability nucleotide sequences were removed to address suspected cross-contamination and a sequencing artifact. For each public chain, a later analysis derived a clonal expansion index from normalized ranks of inferred template counts within each repertoire. Generation probabilities in a later analysis came from a VDJ recombination model fitted to out-of-frame rearrangements, and those results were checked against IGoR. A later analysis scored TCR-TCR, TCR-HLA and TCR-CMV co-occurrence with hypergeometric tests, applying a repertoire-size bias correction to TCR pairs. To estimate false discovery rates, a later analysis permuted the HLA or CMV assignments 20 times. In a later analysis, co-occurring TCRs were grouped using DBSCAN, and TCRdist sequence similarity was added for clustering within HLA-allele-positive subsets. Co-occurrence clustering excluded repertoires with fewer than 30,000 or more than 120,000 public chains, plus five with anomalous nucleotide sharing. Sourced from immuneACCESS, this table was stored by TCRdb with only in-frame sequences that have V and J called. A share of the clones is absent; for the studies checked, an unresolved V gene accounts for under half, and the remainder has no known explanation. Clone size and the V and J calls come from that table; the DNA yielded D and trimming. The sample includes 75,000 to 100,000 clones, with about four fifths observed a single time. Of the sample, over 9.5% falls within the top ten clones.

The rearranged segments are TRBV15 and TRBJ1-2; no D gene can be assigned with confidence. Sample: PBMCs. The TCR sequence derives from a man aged 18 to 29 in good health and CMV-seropositive. The CDR3 region: CATRDISNYGYTF. The sequenced DNA is TGTGCCACCAGAGACATTTCTAACTATGGCTACACCTTC.